The TCR beta chain under discussion was sequenced for a study of PD-L1 blockade in urothelial cancer (dated by TCRdb to the late 2010s). As for the study more broadly: Therapy was started around 2014 for all patients, and atezolizumab 1,200 mg was administered intravenously every 3 weeks. About 85% of the roughly 29 patients were identified as males with urothelial cancer of bladder origin, and a prior smoking history was reported by 18 of 29 patients. An ECOG performance status of 0 or 1 was recorded for the patients, and 0 to 3 prior chemotherapy regimens had been received by the patients. Blood samples were analyzed 3 weeks after the start of treatment (second dose) and 6 weeks after the start of treatment. Blood samples gave median yields of approximately 130,000 T cells and some 80,000 unique TCRs, along with a median clonality of around 0.075. An exploratory multi-omic analysis was conducted of the somatic, immune and clinical correlates of response to PD-L1 blockade with atezolizumab in urothelial cancer. Pretreatment tumor samples, along with matched peripheral blood serially collected before and after atezolizumab treatment, were subjected to TCR sequencing. Progression-free survival longer than 6 months counted as durable clinical benefit, and TCR features were additionally tested against both progression-free and overall survival. In the same patients, pretreatment tumors underwent whole exome sequencing and RNA sequencing in addition to TCR sequencing. Nine patients reached durable clinical benefit, while 20 patients did not. Over 28 patients had pretreatment blood TCR-seq, about 24 had at least one posttreatment blood collection, and about 24 had tumor TCR-seq.

Overall study outcomes, separate from this receptor: A pretreatment peripheral blood TCR clonality below the median was linked to improved progression-free and overall survival. At 3 weeks after the start of treatment, tumor-associated TCR clones in peripheral blood had expanded more in patients with durable benefit (n ≈ 24, p = 0.022). Because the sample size was small (n of about 27) and many of the analyses were exploratory, the results are meant to be hypothesis-generating.

Synthetic TCR analog templates were spiked into each PCR to estimate absolute template abundance from read counts. Using the immunoSEQ assay, TCRbeta CDR3 regions were amplified from genomic DNA with bias-controlled V and J gene primers. Sequencing of rearranged TCRbeta segments was done at approximately 20X coverage. From the authors' description of their analysis: Clustering was used to correct sequencing errors, and CDR3s were annotated against IMGT so that V, D and J genes could be assigned. Only productive TCRbeta rearrangements were used in downstream analyses, excluding out-of-frame or stop-codon sequences. To compute clonality, Shannon entropy was normalized by the log of the number of unique productive sequences and then subtracted from one. Clones differing between time points or between blood and tumor were identified by Fisher's exact test with Benjamini-Hochberg correction at adjusted p below 0.01. Here the immuneACCESS table is served through TCRdb, limited to in-frame sequences with V and J called. Missing clones are a known gap in these copies; in checked studies unresolved V genes cover under half, and the rest lacks a known reason. D and trimming were read from the DNA, whereas the V and J calls and clone size are those reported in that table. The sample profile shows approximately 46,000 clones; approximately 90% of them were found once. The ten largest clones capture 7.6% of the sample.

Clipping removes 6 bases from V and 2 bases from J, with 8 as the unmatched junction base count. CDR1 and CDR2, per the germline V gene (reference sequence), are LNHDA and SQIVND. From cysteine to phenylalanine, the CDR3 is 17 amino acids long. CDR3 DNA only is kept here, 51 bases in frame from base 1. Regarding this clone: Which antigen it targets is not known. There are no base qualities to consult, and no much larger clone falls within one base.

A total of roughly 31 patients with locally advanced or metastatic urothelial carcinoma, treated at Memorial Sloan Kettering on a trial protocol, made up the cohort. Peripheral blood mononuclear cells were collected from each patient pretreatment and during treatment, giving between 1 and 8 total time points per patient. The Qiagen DNeasy Blood extraction kit was used to purify genomic DNA from total PBMCs and tumor samples. PBMCs were collected pretreatment and during treatment, and were isolated and stored as previously described. This clonotype was sampled from a man in his 60s with urothelial cancer. The chain is encoded by TRBV19 joined to TRBJ1-6; TRBD1 aligns with 9 central bases. Sequenced material: PBMCs, taken around atezolizumab (anti-PD-L1) treatment. The DNA sequence is as follows: TGTGCCAGTAGAACACCGGGACAGGGAACCTATAATTCACCCCTCCACTTT. This yields the protein CASRTPGQGTYNSPLHF.